These T cell receptor beta chains were read from a single sample in a study of molecular identifiers for immune sequencing clone quantification. TCRdb redid the calling of the PCR reads with MiXCR, one entry per CDR3 protein. The repertoire holds fewer than 350,000 distinct CDR3 sequences, about a fifth seen once, with about 0.81% in the top ten. The sequenced sample was naive CD8+ T cells from blood, with Jurkat cell RNA spiked in. All receptors come from a human donor in good health. Some libraries in this study had Jurkat cell RNA spiked in. Each CDR3 is given with its conserved first and last residue. Fields, in order: V gene, D gene, clone size, J gene, CDR3 DNA, CDR3 protein. A D gene is named only where the DNA matches it firmly. Rows give clone size only sometimes, using once, few, many, or a class for an expanded clone.

V: TRBV27
D: NA
size: many
J: TRBJ1-5
DNA: TGTGCCAGCAGCATGTCAGGGTCTGGCGGTCAGCCCCAGCATTTT
CDR3: CASSMSGSGGQPQHF

V: TRBV20-1
D: NA
size: NA
J: TRBJ1-1
DNA: TGCAGTGCTAGAGATGAGGGGTGGACACCTGAAGCTTTCTTT
CDR3: CSARDEGWTPEAFF

V: TRBV7-6
D: NA
size: NA
J: TRBJ2-2
DNA: TGTGCCAGCAGCCCCCGGGTGTTCAGGACAGTAACCGGGGAGCTGTTTTTT
CDR3: CASSPRVFRTVTGELFF

V: TRBV10-2
D: NA
size: many
J: TRBJ1-1
DNA: TGCGCCAGCAGTGAGTTAGGGACAAACACTGAAGCTTTCTTT
CDR3: CASSELGTNTEAFF

V: TRBV14
D: NA
size: many
J: TRBJ2-3
DNA: TGTGCCAGCAGCCAAGACGGATTCGGCCCCTGGGGGGATACGCAGTATTTT
CDR3: CASSQDGFGPWGDTQYF

V: TRBV27
D: NA
size: many
J: TRBJ1-6
DNA: TGTGCCAGCAGTTTAATTGGGGGGAGGAATTCACCCCTCCACTTT
CDR3: CASSLIGGRNSPLHF

V: TRBV30
D: NA
size: many
J: TRBJ2-7
DNA: TGTGCCTGGGCCCTGGGAAGTACCTACGAGCAGTACTTC
CDR3: CAWALGSTYEQYF

V: TRBV7-6
D: NA
size: many
J: TRBJ2-7
DNA: TGTGCCAGCAGCTTATTGATGGGGTCCTACGAGCAGTACTTC
CDR3: CASSLLMGSYEQYF

V: TRBV4-3
D: NA
size: NA
J: TRBJ2-2
DNA: TGCGCCAGCAGCCAAGGTCCGAAAACGAGGTTCGGGGAGCTGTTTTTT
CDR3: CASSQGPKTRFGELFF

V: TRBV24-1
D: NA
size: many
J: TRBJ2-3
DNA: TGTGCCACCAGTGATTTCCCCGATACGCAGTATTTT
CDR3: CATSDFPDTQYF

V: TRBV4-1
D: NA
size: NA
J: TRBJ2-6
DNA: TGCGCCAGCAGCCAAGGGACACGACGCCCTGGTTGGGCCAACGTCCTGACTTTC
CDR3: CASSQGTRRPGWANVLTF

V: TRBV12-5
D: NA
size: NA
J: TRBJ2-3
DNA: TGTGCTAGTGGCCTGGGGAGCAGTAGCACAGATACGCAGTATTTT
CDR3: CASGLGSSSTDTQYF

V: TRBV6-6
D: NA
size: many
J: TRBJ2-3
DNA: TGTGCCAGCAGTTACTCATCCCCGGGGACAGATACGCAGTATTTT
CDR3: CASSYSSPGTDTQYF

V: TRBV27
D: TRBD2
size: few
J: TRBJ2-3
DNA: TGTGCCAGCACCATAGCGGGACACACAGATACGCAGTATTTT
CDR3: CASTIAGHTDTQYF

V: TRBV4-1
D: NA
size: many
J: TRBJ2-5
DNA: TGCGCCAGCAGCCACCTGGTCCAAGAGACCCAGTACTTC
CDR3: CASSHLVQETQYF

V: TRBV6-5
D: NA
size: many
J: TRBJ2-1
DNA: TGTGCCAGCAGTATAGGGACCGCGTGGCGTATCAATGAGCAGTTCTTC
CDR3: CASSIGTAWRINEQFF

V: TRBV13
D: NA
size: many
J: TRBJ2-3
DNA: TGTGCCAGCACCGCGGGCAGTTGGGGCACTGATACGCAGTATTTT
CDR3: CASTAGSWGTDTQYF

V: TRBV5-5
D: NA
size: many
J: TRBJ2-7
DNA: TGTGCCAGCAGCTTGGGGGGCCAGACCCTGGACTACGAGCAGTACTTC
CDR3: CASSLGGQTLDYEQYF

V: TRBV7-8
D: NA
size: many
J: TRBJ2-2
DNA: TGTGCCAGCAGCTTAGTCAGGGACACCGGGGAGCTGTTTTTT
CDR3: CASSLVRDTGELFF

V: TRBV6-5
D: NA
size: many
J: TRBJ1-5
DNA: TGTGCCAGCAGTTACTCTTCGCAGGGCGCGAAACAGCCCCAGCATTTT
CDR3: CASSYSSQGAKQPQHF

V: TRBV11-2
D: TRBD2
size: NA
J: TRBJ2-1
DNA: TGTGCCAGCAGCTTAGGGGCGGGAGGGCCCTATGAGCAGTTCTTC
CDR3: CASSLGAGGPYEQFF

V: TRBV11-3
D: NA
size: NA
J: TRBJ2-3
DNA: TGTGCCAGCAGCCAACGGACAAGAGCAGATACGCAGTATTTT
CDR3: CASSQRTRADTQYF